The rows below give T cell receptor beta chains drawn from one sample of a study of blood T cell repertoires in COVID-19. Assay: immunoSEQ multiplex PCR; the TCRdb copy retains only in-frame clones and omits some. The profile shows a few hundred thousand clones, about 88% of them singletons. The material sequenced was peripheral blood. These receptors all come from a man aged 35 to 55 with acute or convalescent COVID-19. The CDR3 runs from the conserved cysteine through the conserved F or W. A D gene is named only where the DNA matches it firmly. A clone size is listed for some rows: how often the clone was seen (once, few, many), or a class if it is expanded.

V gene	clone size	J gene	D gene	CDR3 DNA	CDR3 protein
TRBV12-3/TRBV12-4	-	TRBJ1-2	-	TGTGCCAGCAGTTTCGGAGGGAGGGCCGGCTACACCTTC	CASSFGGRAGYTF
TRBV6-5	-	TRBJ1-1	-	TGTGCCAGCAGTTACAGGGGCAGGGGCACTGAAGCTTTCTTT	CASSYRGRGTEAFF
TRBV14	-	TRBJ2-1	-	TGTGCCAGCAGCATGCTGGGGAGTTACAATGAGCAGTTCTTC	CASSMLGSYNEQFF
TRBV2	-	TRBJ1-2	-	TGTGCCAGCAGCCCTTCTGGTCTTGAGGGCTACACCTTC	CASSPSGLEGYTF
TRBV25-1	-	TRBJ1-4	-	TGTGCCAGCAGTGAATCGGGGACAATCGAAAAACTGTTTTTT	CASSESGTIEKLFF
TRBV19	-	TRBJ1-1	-	TGTGCCAGTAGTTCCAGAAACAGGGCGGAAAGGAAATCTGAAGCTTTCTTT	CASSSRNRAERKSEAFF
TRBV3-1/TRBV3-2	-	TRBJ1-1	-	TGTGCCAGCAGCCACGATCTAGGACTTCACAAGAACACTGAAGCTTTCTTT	CASSHDLGLHKNTEAFF
TRBV6-4	-	TRBJ1-1	TRBD1	TGTGCCAACAGACAGGGGGCCATGGACACTGAAGCTTTCTTT	CANRQGAMDTEAFF
TRBV5-6	-	TRBJ2-1	-	TGTGCCAGCAGCCACTGGGTTGACAGCTCCTACAATGAGCAGTTCTTC	CASSHWVDSSYNEQFF
TRBV27	-	TRBJ1-5	-	TGTGCCAGCAGTTTCGGGCAGGGGCTTCAGCCCCAGCATTTT	CASSFGQGLQPQHF
TRBV9	-	TRBJ1-2	TRBD1	TGTGCCAGCAGCCCCCACTCCGACAGGGACTATGGCTACACCTTC	CASSPHSDRDYGYTF
TRBV5-6	-	TRBJ1-5	-	TGTGCCAGCAGCGTTACAGGGTATAGCAATCAGCCCCAGCATTTT	CASSVTGYSNQPQHF
TRBV10-3	once	TRBJ1-6	-	TGTGCCATCTCGACAGGCCACGTCAATTCACCCCTCCACTTT	CAISTGHVNSPLHF
TRBV28	-	TRBJ1-5	TRBD1	TGTGCCAGCAGCCCCCCATTACAGGGGTATCAGCCCCAGCATTTT	CASSPPLQGYQPQHF
TRBV29-1	-	TRBJ1-1	-	TGCAGCACGGGACATGTGAACACTGAAGCTTTCTTT	CSTGHVNTEAFF
TRBV7-9	-	TRBJ1-1	TRBD1	TGTGCCAGCAGCCTCTCCGGGACAGGTCGCAACATTAACACTGAAGCTTTCTTT	CASSLSGTGRNINTEAFF
TRBV30	-	TRBJ1-4	-	TGTGCCTGGAGTGCCCGGGATGAAAAACTGTTTTTT	CAWSARDEKLFF
TRBV6-5	-	TRBJ1-2	TRBD1	TGTGCCAGCAGCCCGACAGGGTCGGATGGCTACACCTTC	CASSPTGSDGYTF
TRBV5-5	-	TRBJ1-6	TRBD1	TGTGCCAGCACCCGACAGGGTGTCTATAATTCACCCCTCCACTTT	CASTRQGVYNSPLHF
TRBV18	-	TRBJ2-7	TRBD1	TGTGCCAGCTCAATAGGGCAGGGGGCCGGCGAGCAGTACTTC	CASSIGQGAGEQYF
TRBV2	few	TRBJ1-5	-	TGTGCCAGCAGTGAAGCGCGGGGGGCGGGAGATCAGCCCCAGCATTTT	CASSEARGAGDQPQHF
TRBV10-3	-	TRBJ2-1	TRBD2	TGTGCCATCAGTGAAGCGGGGGGAAACAATGAGCAGTTCTTC	CAISEAGGNNEQFF
TRBV19	-	TRBJ1-2	-	TGTGCCAGCCACACTGGCGGGGGGAACTATGGCTACACCTTC	CASHTGGGNYGYTF